The clone carrying this T cell receptor (beta chain) has at least ten counts. Its specificity is not known. Relying on iRepertoire HTBI primers and Arm-PCR of CDR3 regions, the team built TCR beta libraries. TCRdb re-called the multiplex PCR reads through MiXCR, storing one row per CDR3 protein. In the table there are under 450,000 distinct CDR3 sequences, around 15% of which are singletons. In germline, CDR1 is SGHRS, CDR2 YFSETQ. This CDR3 is 22 amino acids long. The trim removed 4 bases at V and 0 bases at J, leaving 22 bases unmatched. This record comes from a study of regulatory T cells in long-lasting Graves disease. Looking at the study overall: Under 3 months of antithyroid drugs had been taken by newly diagnosed Graves' patients.

Findings of the study overall: Patients with persistent Graves' had lower TCR diversity than newly diagnosed patients. Persistent patients shared more public clonotypes (under 3,000) than newly diagnosed patients (around 910).

Time point: newly diagnosed GD, antithyroid drugs for less than 3 months. The TCR library was made from RNA that had been extracted from PBMCs in TRIzol. The data were also submitted as part of a second study, on T cells in Graves' hyperthyroidism and ophthalmopathy.

The chain is built from TRBV5-1 and TRBJ2-1, with TRBD2 matching over 10 bases. Sequenced material: peripheral blood mononuclear cells (PBMCs), taken at new diagnosis, from a patient treated with antithyroid drugs. The source is a young woman with Graves disease. As DNA, the CDR3 is TGCGCCAGCAGCCTCCGATCTACACTAGCGGGAACTCCGGAAAGCTCCTACAATGAGCAGTTCTTC. Translating it yields CASSLRSTLAGTPESSYNEQFF. Using reference TRBV5-1 and TRBJ2-1 for the parts outside the CDR3, the full variable domain is KAGVTQTPRYLIKTRGQQVTLSCSPISGHRSVSWYQQTPGQGLQFLFEYFSETQRNKGNFPGRFSGRQFSNSRSEMNVSTLELGDSALYLCASSLRSTLAGTPESSYNEQFFGPGTRLTVL.